The 25 T cell receptor beta chains listed next were all sequenced from one sample in a study of blood T cell repertoires in COVID-19 (TCRdb year 2020). Library generation was performed with the immunoSEQ multiplex PCR assay. TCRdb carries this immuneACCESS record with in-frame sequences only. Its versions omit some clonotypes, under half of them owing to an unresolved V gene in the studies checked, with the rest unexplained. The sample table holds 140,000 to 150,000 clones, of which about 85% were seen once. Clones ranked in the top ten supply about 3.2% of the sample. The sample taken for sequencing was peripheral blood. These receptors were obtained from a woman between 35 and 50 years old with active or convalescent COVID-19.

Here the CDR3 reads CASSLGPVNTEAFF. The CDR3 DNA reads TGTGCCAGCAGCTTGGGGCCCGTGAACACTGAAGCTTTCTTT. The chain links TRBV5-5 to TRBJ1-1; no clear D gene. Germline V gene sequence: CDR1 SGHKS, CDR2 YYEKEE (reference sequence). The CDR3 runs to 14 residues. Trimming removed 0 bases at V and 0 bases at J, with 6 bases between.

The sample holds many counts of this clone. This rearrangement joins TRBV7-2 to TRBJ2-7; D is undetermined. Trimming cost V 0 bases and J 6 bases, with 12 bases left between them. There are 14 residues in the CDR3. Germline V lookup: CDR1 SGHTA, CDR2 FQGNSA. The CDR3 reads CASSLAPRGGEQYF. The CDR3 coding sequence is TGTGCCAGCAGCTTAGCGCCTAGAGGCGGCGAGCAGTACTTC.

The chain combines TRBV3-1 (or the pseudogene TRBV3-2) with TRBJ2-5; 7 bases are shared with TRBD2. The CDR3 is 16 amino acids. CDR1 and CDR2 (germline): LGHDT, YNNKEL (reference sequence). Unmatched junction bases numbered 18, after V lost 9 bases and J lost 5 bases. CDR3 residues: CASRRLAAESRETQYF. In DNA form, the CDR3 reads TGTGCCAGTCGGCGGCTAGCGGCTGAGTCGAGGGAGACCCAGTACTTC.

The V and J genes are TRBV5-1 and TRBJ1-2; 7 bases match TRBD1. Per germline, CDR1 SGHRS and CDR2 YFSETQ. The CDR3 totals 14 residues. V lost 0 bases, J lost 8 bases, and 7 bases stayed unmatched. This CDR3 is CASSLDRGAGGYTF. The CDR3 DNA sequence: TGCGCCAGCAGCTTGGACAGGGGTGCAGGGGGCTACACCTTC.

This sequence joins TRBV2 and TRBJ1-2; 10 bases fit TRBD1. Losses at the gene ends were 6 bases for V and 5 bases for J; bases not matched to a gene: 3. Per germline, CDR1 SNHLY and CDR2 FYNNEI. The CDR3 is made up of 13 amino acids. The DNA of the CDR3 is TGTGCCAGCAGGGACAGGGGGTGGTATGGCTACACCTTC. This encodes CASRDRGWYGYTF.

The chain has TRBV7-9 and TRBJ2-6; tentatively, D is TRBD2 (5 bases). The length of the CDR3 is 15 residues. V shed 4 bases and J shed 2 bases, with 9 bases lying between them. Germline-derived CDR1 and CDR2 are SEHNR and FQNEAQ (reference sequence). CDR3 region: CASSSPAAGANVLTF. CDR3 in DNA: TGTGCCAGCAGCTCTCCAGCGGCTGGGGCCAACGTCCTGACTTTC.

This clone came up once. This rearrangement joins TRBV7-2 to TRBJ1-1; 7 bases are shared with TRBD1. CDR1 and CDR2 from the germline V gene are SGHTA and FQGNSA. With V trimmed by 5 bases and J by 1 base, 4 bases remained unmatched. There are 14 residues in the CDR3. CDR3 region: CASSPRTGNTEAFF. The CDR3 coding sequence is TGTGCCAGCAGCCCCCGGACAGGGAACACTGAAGCTTTCTTT.

V gene TRBV28 combines with J gene TRBJ2-7; D ambiguous. V was clipped by 2 bases and J by 10 bases, with 9 bases between them. The CDR3 runs to 11 residues. Germline-derived CDR1 and CDR2 are MDHEN and SYDVKM. CDR3 loop: CASSLGQSQYF. DNA for the CDR3: TGTGCCAGCAGTTTAGGGCAGAGCCAGTACTTC.

V usage is TRBV5-1 and J usage is TRBJ2-3, with 12 positions matching TRBD2. V shed 5 bases, J shed 3 bases, and the junction held 7 bases outside the gene matches. Germline V gene data show CDR1 as SGHRS and CDR2 as YFSETQ. This CDR3 region has 16 residues. CDR3 protein: CASSLWTSGKTDTQYF. The CDR3, as DNA: TGCGCCAGCAGTCTATGGACTAGCGGGAAGACAGATACGCAGTATTTT. Together with reference TRBV5-1 and TRBJ2-3, the CDR3 gives the full variable domain: KAGVTQTPRYLIKTRGQQVTLSCSPISGHRSVSWYQQTPGQGLQFLFEYFSETQRNKGNFPGRFSGRQFSNSRSEMNVSTLELGDSALYLCASSLWTSGKTDTQYFGPGTRLTVL.

This chain links TRBV3-1 (or the pseudogene TRBV3-2) with TRBJ2-1, with 8 bases that match TRBD2. V gave up 4 bases and J gave up 7 bases; unmatched junction bases: 9. CDR1 and CDR2 (germline): LGHDT, YNNKEL (reference sequence). The CDR3 spans 15 residues. The CDR3 region has the DNA TGTGCCAGCAGCCCCTATAGCGGGGCTACGAATGAGCAGTTCTTC. It codes for CASSPYSGATNEQFF.

The chain has TRBV14 and TRBJ1-4; 8 bases are shared with TRBD1. The CDR3 is made up of 13 amino acids. With V trimmed by 1 base and J by 9 bases, 1 base remained unmatched. Germline CDR1 SGHDN, CDR2 FVKESK. The CDR3 DNA reads as TGTGCCAGCAGCCAAGGACAGGGGAAAAAACTGTTTTTT. This sequence encodes CASSQGQGKKLFF.

The rearrangement uses TRBV28 and TRBJ1-1; D possibly corresponds to TRBD1 (5 bases). CDR1 and CDR2 (germline): MDHEN, SYDVKM. The CDR3 has 16 residues. V was pared by 4 bases and J by 1 base, with 16 bases between. The CDR3 spells CASSSPYLDRNTEAFF. For the CDR3, the DNA is TGTGCCAGCAGTTCCCCTTATCTCGACAGGAACACTGAAGCTTTCTTT.

CDR3 nucleotides: TGTGCCAGTAGTATAGTCGGGCGGGGTAAGAACACTGAAGCTTTCTTT. Protein product: CASSIVGRGKNTEAFF. The V and J genes are TRBV19 and TRBJ1-1, with D unresolved. Trimming cost V 1 base and J 1 base, with 13 bases left between them. CDR3 length equals 16 residues. Germline loops: CDR1 LNHDA, CDR2 SQIVND (reference sequence). Using reference TRBV19 and TRBJ1-1 for the parts outside the CDR3, the full variable domain is DGGITQSPKYLFRKEGQNVTLSCEQNLNHDAMYWYRQDPGQGLRLIYYSQIVNDFQKGDIAEGYSVSREKKESFPLTVTSAQKNPTAFYLCASSIVGRGKNTEAFFGQGTRLTVV.

The rearrangement links TRBV5-6 to TRBJ2-1; perhaps TRBD2 as D (5 bases). The CDR3 spans 15 residues. Germline V gene lookup returns CDR1 SGHDT and CDR2 YYEEEE. V dropped 2 bases and J dropped 3 bases, with 12 bases sitting between them. This chain's CDR3 is CASSFPSRDYNEQFF. The CDR3 DNA reads TGTGCCAGCAGCTTCCCTAGCAGAGACTACAATGAGCAGTTCTTC.

The chain joins TRBV18 to TRBJ1-2, with TRBD1 matching over 11 bases. V lost 2 bases and J lost 6; bases outside the gene matches: 2. The germline gives CDR1 KGHSH, CDR2 LQKENI. The CDR3 has 14 amino acids. The CDR3: CASSPRTGGDGYTF. CDR3 bases: TGTGCCAGCTCACCAAGGACAGGGGGCGATGGCTACACCTTC. Combining the CDR3 with reference TRBV18 and TRBJ1-2 gives the whole variable domain NAGVMQNPRHLVRRRGQEARLRCSPMKGHSHVYWYRQLPEEGLKFMVYLQKENIIDESGMPKERFSAEFPKEGPSILRIQQVVRGDSAAYFCASSPRTGGDGYTFGSGTRLTVV.

The chain links TRBV5-6 to TRBJ1-3, with TRBD1 matching over 12 bases. Unmatched junction bases numbered 3, after V lost 0 bases and J lost 5 bases. This CDR3 is 16 amino acids long. Germline lookup yields CDR1 SGHDT and CDR2 YYEEEE. The CDR3 DNA reads as TGTGCCAGCAGCTTGGCCGGGACAGGGGGCAGAAACACCATATATTTT. This encodes CASSLAGTGGRNTIYF.

The table lists this clone with a count of one. J is TRBJ1-4 and V is TRBV10-1; 9 bases match TRBD1. The CDR3 is 15 residues long. Unmatched junction bases numbered 7, after V lost 0 bases and J lost 11 bases. Germline values: CDR1 WNHNN, CDR2 SYGVQD (reference sequence). The CDR3 DNA is TGCGCCAGCAGTGAGTCGAGTCCCGGGACAGGGAAACTGTTTTTT. Protein sequence: CASSESSPGTGKLFF.

The V and J genes are TRBV13 and TRBJ1-1, with D possibly matching TRBD1 (6 bases). With 6 bases removed from V and 3 bases from J, the gap between germline ends came to 14 bases. Germline CDR1 and CDR2: PRHDT and FYEKMQ (reference sequence). The CDR3 spans 14 residues. The CDR3 region is CASSGGQIYTEAFF. The CDR3 DNA reads as TGTGCCAGCAGTGGGGGACAAATTTACACTGAAGCTTTCTTT.

There are a few counts of this clone. Other DNA sequences from this sample encode an identical CDR3 as well. This chain connects TRBV3-1 (or the pseudogene TRBV3-2) to TRBJ1-2, with a weak D call TRBD1 (5 bases). CDR1 LGHDT and CDR2 YNNKEL come from the germline V gene (reference sequence). CDR3 size: 13 residues. With 4 bases removed from V and 8 bases from J, the gap between germline ends came to 14 bases. The CDR3 DNA is TGTGCCAGCAGCCCGGGGGGGTGGGGGGGCTACACCTTC. It is translated as CASSPGGWGGYTF.

This clone was detected a few times. This sequence joins TRBV5-6 and TRBJ2-1; 11 bases map to TRBD2. The CDR3 runs 15 residues. Germline V gene sequence: CDR1 SGHDT, CDR2 YYEEEE. V was pared by 4 bases and J by 4 bases, with 4 bases of the junction left unmatched. The CDR3 coding sequence is TGTGCCAGCAGCCTGGGGACTAGCGGTTACAATGAGCAGTTCTTC. Protein product: CASSLGTSGYNEQFF.

V gene TRBV24-1 combines with J gene TRBJ2-1; weak D call: TRBD1 (6 bases). Germline V gene lookup returns CDR1 KGHDR and CDR2 SFDVKD. CDR3 length: 16 residues. Trimming shortened V by 4 bases and J by 8 bases, and 20 bases separated the two germline ends. CDR3 nucleotide sequence: TGTGCCACCAGTGACCCTAGACAGGCCTCCGGGGATGAGCAGTTCTTC. This codes for CATSDPRQASGDEQFF.

V and J are TRBV5-5 and TRBJ1-1, with D possibly TRBD1 on 5 matching bases. From germline, CDR1 is SGHKS and CDR2 YYEKEE (reference sequence). Trimming took off 4 bases at V and 14 bases at J, with 24 bases between the two ends. The CDR3 runs to 14 residues. Here the CDR3 reads CASSKNVPQVSWFF. CDR3 in DNA: TGTGCCAGCAGCAAGAACGTTCCACAGGTTAGTTGGTTCTTT.

This chain links TRBV6-1 with TRBJ2-3; D is perhaps TRBD1 (5 bases). Germline V gene lookup returns CDR1 MNHNS and CDR2 SASEGT. V was shortened by 0 bases and J by 3 bases, with 19 bases between the two germline ends. The CDR3 loop spans 18 amino acids. CDR3 sequence: CASSEALFQGTRTDTQYF. CDR3 coding DNA: TGTGCCAGCAGTGAAGCGCTTTTCCAGGGTACGAGGACAGATACGCAGTATTTT.

V gene TRBV6-1 combines with J gene TRBJ2-3, with D uncertain. The CDR3 has 12 residues. From germline, CDR1 is MNHNS and CDR2 SASEGT. The ends were cut back, 2 bases at V and 6 bases at J, with 6 bases in the middle. In DNA, the CDR3 is TGTGCCAGCAGTGAATTTGCGGATACGCAGTATTTT. Its translation is CASSEFADTQYF.

This clone was counted a few times. The chain is built from TRBV6-4 and TRBJ2-1; D may be TRBD2 (6 bases). This CDR3 has 15 amino acids. Between the trimmed V and J ends, which lost 6 bases and 0 bases, there was a span of 12 bases. Germline V lookup: CDR1 MRHNA, CDR2 SNTAGT. Here the CDR3 reads CASSPTSSSYNEQFF. For the CDR3, the DNA is TGTGCCAGCAGCCCTACTAGCAGCTCCTACAATGAGCAGTTCTTC.